This T cell receptor (beta chain) was documented in a study of blood T cells in healthy people across ages. A second about 6 to 12 cycle PCR used barcoded and J-beta primers. TCRdb passed the 5' RACE reads through MiXCR, listing each CDR3 protein once. This sample yields 700,000 to 800,000 distinct CDR3 sequences, of which roughly 41% are seen a single time; 20% to 25% belongs to the top ten. In germline, CDR1 is DFQATT, CDR2 SNEGSKA (reference sequence). Trimming at V came to 4 bases and at J to 2 bases, leaving 5 bases not matched to a gene. CDR3 size: 15 residues. This sequence was found in a woman aged 60-75 years in good health. The specimen was blood. The chain carries TRBV20-1 and TRBJ2-3; 11 bases match TRBD2. Here the CDR3 reads CSAKPSGGITDTQYF. In DNA, the CDR3 is TGCAGTGCTAAACCTAGCGGGGGGATCACAGATACGCAGTATTTT.